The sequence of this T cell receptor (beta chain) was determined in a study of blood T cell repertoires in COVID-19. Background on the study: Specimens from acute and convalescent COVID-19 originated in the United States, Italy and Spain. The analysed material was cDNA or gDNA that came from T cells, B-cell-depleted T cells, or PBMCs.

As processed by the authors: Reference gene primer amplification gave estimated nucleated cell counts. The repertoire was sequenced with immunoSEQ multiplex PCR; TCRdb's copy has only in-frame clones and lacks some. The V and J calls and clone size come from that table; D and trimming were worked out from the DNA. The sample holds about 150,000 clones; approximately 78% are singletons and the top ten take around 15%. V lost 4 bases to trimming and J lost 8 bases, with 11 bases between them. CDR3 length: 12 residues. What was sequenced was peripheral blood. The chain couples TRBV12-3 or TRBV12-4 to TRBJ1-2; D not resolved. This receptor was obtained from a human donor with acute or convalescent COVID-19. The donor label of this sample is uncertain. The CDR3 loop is CASSSLGRGYTF. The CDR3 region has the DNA TGTGCCAGCAGTTCGCTGGGGAGAGGCTACACCTTC.